This T cell receptor delta chain was observed in a study of gamma-delta chains in newborns, infants, children. Study details: Innate gammadelta T cells reportedly expand polyclonally right after birth, driven by microbial exposure, per the title.

The CDR3 consists of 11 residues. Germline values: CDR1 GEAIGNYY, CDR2 EKD. TCRdb reanalysed the reads with CATT. The sample lists thousands of delta-chain clones, 0.35% to 0.5% seen once, with about 15% in the top ten. This clone was seen more than once but under ten times. Specimen: blood. The V call is TRDV2, the J call TRDJ1; 10 nucleotides match TRDD3. The sequence derives from a child who was a newborn, infant or young child, either healthy, febrile or measles-vaccinated (not recorded which). CDR3 region: CSGGYGGGLIF. Here the CDR3 DNA reads TGTTCAGGGGGATACGGGGGAGGACTCATCTTT.